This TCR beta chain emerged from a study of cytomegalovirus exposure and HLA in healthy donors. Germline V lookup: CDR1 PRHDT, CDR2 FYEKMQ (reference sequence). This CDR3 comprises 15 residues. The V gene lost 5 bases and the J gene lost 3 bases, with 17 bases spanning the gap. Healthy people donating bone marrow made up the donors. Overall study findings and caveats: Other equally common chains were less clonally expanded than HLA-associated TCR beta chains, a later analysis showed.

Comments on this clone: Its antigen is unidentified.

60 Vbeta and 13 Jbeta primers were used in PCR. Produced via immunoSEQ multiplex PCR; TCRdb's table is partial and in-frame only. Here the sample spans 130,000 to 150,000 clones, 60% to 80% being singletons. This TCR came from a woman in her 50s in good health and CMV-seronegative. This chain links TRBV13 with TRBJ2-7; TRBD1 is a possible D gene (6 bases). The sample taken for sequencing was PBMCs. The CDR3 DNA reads TGTGCCAGCAGCGGAAGGGGGAATAGTGGCTACGAGCAGTACTTC. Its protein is CASSGRGNSGYEQYF. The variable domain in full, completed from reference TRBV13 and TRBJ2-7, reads AAGVIQSPRHLIKEKRETATLKCYPIPRHDTVYWYQQGPGQDPQFLISFYEKMQSDKGSIPDRFSAQQFSDYHSELNMSSLELGDSALYFCASSGRGNSGYEQYFGPGTRLTVT.